Following are 10 T cell receptor beta chains from one sample sequenced in a study of blood T cell repertoires in COVID-19. TCRdb's table, derived via immunoSEQ multiplex PCR, lists solely in-frame clones and lacks some. Among about 140,000 clones listed, around 80% were seen once. Material for sequencing was peripheral blood. The receptors come from a man in his 60s with acute or convalescent COVID-19.

The count of this clone is one. The rearrangement links TRBV7-3 to TRBJ2-1; D unresolved. Germline CDR1 and CDR2: SGHTA and FQGTGA. This CDR3 has 13 residues. V shed 4 bases and J shed 9 bases, with 13 bases lying between them. The chain's CDR3 is CASSSPLLVEQFF. As DNA, the CDR3 is TGTGCCAGCAGCTCGCCGCTACTGGTTGAGCAGTTCTTC. The variable domain in full, completed from reference TRBV7-3 and TRBJ2-1, reads GAGVSQTPSNKVTEKGKYVELRCDPISGHTALYWYRQSLGQGPEFLIYFQGTGAADDSGLPNDRFFAVRPEGSVSTLKIQRTERGDSAVYLCASSSPLLVEQFFGPGTRLTVL.

V usage is TRBV7-9 and J usage is TRBJ1-6; D gene uncertain. Germline V lookup: CDR1 SEHNR, CDR2 FQNEAQ (reference sequence). The V end was cut by 2 bases, the J end by 10 bases, with 6 bases between. This CDR3 comprises 12 residues. This chain's CDR3 is CASSLNGSPLHF. The CDR3 DNA sequence: TGTGCCAGCAGCTTAAATGGCTCACCCCTCCACTTT.

In nucleotides, the CDR3 is TGTGCCAGCAGCCAAGGGACAGGGGGCGAAAAACTGTTTTTT. It codes for CASSQGTGGEKLFF. The J gene is TRBJ1-4, the V gene TRBV3-1 (or the pseudogene TRBV3-2); 11 bases map to TRBD1. CDR1 and CDR2 from the germline V gene are LGHDT and YNNKEL (reference sequence). V was clipped by 1 base and J by 8 bases; unmatched bases: 0. This CDR3 has 14 amino acids.

This clone was seen only a few times. The rearrangement joins TRBV13 to TRBJ1-5; no definite D call. Germline lookup yields CDR1 PRHDT and CDR2 FYEKMQ (reference sequence). The CDR3 totals 13 residues. The ends were cut back, 0 bases at V and 6 bases at J, with 6 bases in the middle. The CDR3 region has the DNA TGTGCCAGCAGCTTAGGCCGGAGTCAGCCCCAGCATTTT. Amino acids: CASSLGRSQPQHF.

The chain recombines TRBV6-6 with TRBJ2-7; 8 positions agree with TRBD1. From germline, CDR1 is MNHNY and CDR2 SVGAGI (reference sequence). The CDR3 has 14 amino acids. The ends lost 6 bases at V and 3 bases at J; junction bases unmatched: 7. The CDR3 reads CASRSGQGNYEQYF. The DNA of the CDR3 is TGTGCCAGCAGGTCCGGACAGGGAAACTACGAGCAGTACTTC.

This clone has a handful of counts. This chain uses TRBV12-3 or TRBV12-4 with TRBJ1-4, with a weak D call TRBD1 (5 bases). Between the trimmed V and J ends, which lost 7 bases and 6 bases, there was a span of 12 bases. The CDR3 consists of 13 residues. Here the CDR3 reads CASKTDTDEKLFF. The CDR3 DNA follows: TGTGCCAGCAAGACGGACACCGATGAAAAACTGTTTTTT.

This clone was seen more than once but under ten times. The chain couples TRBV6-4 to TRBJ1-2; D perhaps matches TRBD1 (5 bases). The ends were cut back, 5 bases at V and 13 bases at J, with 17 bases in the middle. This CDR3 has 12 residues. Germline-derived CDR1 and CDR2 are MRHNA and SNTAGT. This CDR3 reads CASSPGGVILTF. The CDR3 DNA follows: TGTGCCAGCAGTCCCGGGGGGGTTATTCTCACCTTC.

J is TRBJ1-3 and V is TRBV9, with 10 bases aligning to TRBD1. This CDR3 region has 15 residues. Germline V gives CDR1 SGDLS, CDR2 YYNGEE. With 3 bases clipped from V and 4 bases from J, the junction kept 4 bases outside the gene matches. The CDR3, as DNA: TGTGCCAGCAGCGCGGAGGGACAGGGGGGAAACACCATATATTTT. Amino acid sequence: CASSAEGQGGNTIYF.

The chain is built from TRBV7-9 and TRBJ1-2; the D gene is possibly TRBD1 (6 bases). This CDR3 is 15 amino acids long. Trimming took 5 bases from V and 1 from J, leaving 14 bases between them. CDR1 is SEHNR and CDR2 is FQNEAQ in the germline V gene (reference sequence). The CDR3 reads CASSLQGELNYGYTF. CDR3 DNA sequence: TGTGCCAGCAGCCTACAGGGAGAGCTTAACTATGGCTACACCTTC.

This clone was seen repeatedly, ten times or more. The CDR3 loop reads CAWTRDTYEQYF. The CDR3 nucleotides read TGTGCCTGGACCAGGGACACCTACGAGCAGTACTTC. The J gene is TRBJ2-7, the V gene TRBV30; D is perhaps TRBD1 (6 bases). Germline V gives CDR1 GTSNPN, CDR2 SVGIG (reference sequence). The V end was cut by 4 bases, the J end by 2 bases, with 9 bases between. There are 12 residues in the CDR3.